These 10 T cell receptor beta chains came from one sample sequenced in a study of blood T cell repertoires in COVID-19. Here immunoSEQ multiplex PCR was the method, and the copy in TCRdb shows in-frame clones only, minus some. This sample has about 250,000 clones, with about nine tenths found just once. Sequences were obtained from peripheral blood. These receptors were obtained from a middle-aged woman who had recovered from COVID-19.

The V and J genes are TRBV5-1 and TRBJ2-3; possible D gene TRBD1, 5 bases. The CDR3 length is 15 residues. Germline-derived CDR1 and CDR2 are SGHRS and YFSETQ. Trimming removed 0 bases from V and 0 bases from J, with 8 bases in between. CDR3: CASSLEGQSTDTQYF. The CDR3 DNA follows: TGCGCCAGCAGCTTGGAAGGACAAAGCACAGATACGCAGTATTTT.

The CDR3 bases are TGTGCCATCAGTGTGGCTAGCGGAGAATACGAGCAGTACTTC. Protein product: CAISVASGEYEQYF. The chain employs TRBV10-3 and TRBJ2-7; 7 bases are a match to TRBD2. V lost 4 bases to trimming and J lost 4 bases; unmatched junction nucleotides: 7. The CDR3 has 14 amino acids. CDR1 and CDR2 (germline): ENHRY, SYGVKD.

The V gene is TRBV10-1, the J gene TRBJ2-7; the D gene is possibly TRBD1 (6 bases). This CDR3 comprises 15 residues. V dropped 4 bases and J dropped 3 bases, with 16 bases sitting between them. The germline V gene encodes CDR1 WNHNN and CDR2 SYGVQD (reference sequence). The chain's CDR3 is CASSGGRSPVYEQYF. CDR3 in DNA: TGCGCCAGCAGTGGGGGGCGTAGCCCGGTCTACGAGCAGTACTTC.

The J gene is TRBJ1-2, the V gene TRBV7-6; maybe TRBD1 (5 bases). The CDR3 runs 14 residues. V was clipped by 1 base and J by 7 bases, with 13 bases between them. Germline CDR1 SGHVS, CDR2 FNYEAQ. The CDR3, as DNA: TGTGCCAGCAGCTTAGAGTCAGGGAGGATTGGCTACACCTTC. As protein: CASSLESGRIGYTF.

The chain couples TRBV6-1 to TRBJ2-7; D is unresolved. CDR3 length equals 13 residues. V was pared by 6 bases and J by 6 bases, with 15 bases between. Germline V lookup: CDR1 MNHNS, CDR2 SASEGT. CDR3 sequence: CASSPERPSEQYF. DNA of the CDR3: TGTGCCAGCAGCCCCGAGCGCCCTAGCGAGCAGTACTTC.

The chain uses TRBV30 and TRBJ2-7; 7 positions agree with TRBD1. CDR1 and CDR2 (germline): GTSNPN, SVGIG (reference sequence). The length of the CDR3 is 15 residues. V dropped 2 bases and J dropped 2; count of bases not matched to a gene: 9. CDR3 region: CAWSPGFGTAYEQYF. Written as DNA, the CDR3 is TGTGCCTGGAGTCCTGGGTTTGGGACAGCCTACGAGCAGTACTTC.

The chain recombines TRBV28 with TRBJ1-4; TRBD1 matches at 8 bases. The ends lost 2 bases at V and 3 bases at J; junction bases unmatched: 11. Looked up from germline, CDR1 is MDHEN and CDR2 is SYDVKM. The CDR3 totals 18 residues. The DNA for the CDR3 is TGTGCCAGCAGTTTACTACAGGGGGGCGATCAGGCTAATGAAAAACTGTTTTTT. It specifies CASSLLQGGDQANEKLFF.

The J gene is TRBJ2-5, the V gene TRBV25-1; 8 bases fit TRBD2. Unmatched junction bases numbered 13, after V lost 5 bases and J lost 2 bases. Looked up from germline, CDR1 is MGHDK and CDR2 is SYGVNS. CDR3 size: 17 residues. CDR3 sequence: CASSLGGWASGQETQYF. CDR3 bases: TGTGCCAGCAGTTTGGGGGGTTGGGCTAGCGGGCAAGAGACCCAGTACTTC.

The CDR3 nucleotides are TGCGCCAGCAGCTTGGTTCCAGGGATAAACACTGAAGCTTTCTTT. Translating it yields CASSLVPGINTEAFF. The chain employs TRBV5-1 and TRBJ1-1; D perhaps matches TRBD1 (5 bases). The CDR3 consists of 15 residues. The V and J ends lost 0 bases and 2 bases respectively, with 11 bases between them. In germline, CDR1 is SGHRS, CDR2 YFSETQ.

V gene TRBV3-1 (or the pseudogene TRBV3-2) combines with J gene TRBJ1-3, with 7 bases that match TRBD1. V was pared by 1 base and J by 3 bases, with 3 bases of the junction left unmatched. Per germline, CDR1 LGHDT and CDR2 YNNKEL (reference sequence). The CDR3 extends over 15 amino acids. For the CDR3, the DNA is TGTGCCAGCAGCCAAGCCGACAGGGTTGGAAACACCATATATTTT. Its protein is CASSQADRVGNTIYF.